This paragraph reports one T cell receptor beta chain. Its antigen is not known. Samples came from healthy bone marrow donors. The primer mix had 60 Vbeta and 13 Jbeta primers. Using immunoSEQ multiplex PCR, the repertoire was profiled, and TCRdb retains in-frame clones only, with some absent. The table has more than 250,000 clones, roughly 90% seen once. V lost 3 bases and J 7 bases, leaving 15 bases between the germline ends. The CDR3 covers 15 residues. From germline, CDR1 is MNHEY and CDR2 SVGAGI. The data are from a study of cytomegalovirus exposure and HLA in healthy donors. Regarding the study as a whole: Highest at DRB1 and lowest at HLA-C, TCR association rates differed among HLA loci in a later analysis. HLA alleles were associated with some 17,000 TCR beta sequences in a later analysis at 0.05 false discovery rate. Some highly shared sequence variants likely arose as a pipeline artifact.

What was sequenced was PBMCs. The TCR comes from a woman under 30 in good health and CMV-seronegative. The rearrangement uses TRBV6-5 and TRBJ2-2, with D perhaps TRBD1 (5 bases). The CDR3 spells CASSYNQGEVGELFF. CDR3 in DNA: TGTGCCAGCAGTTATAATCAGGGCGAGGTCGGGGAGCTGTTTTTT.